This T cell receptor (beta chain) was sequenced during a study of synovial regulatory T cells in juvenile arthritis. Patients had median age about 12 years, range about 2.1-25. Looked up from germline, CDR1 is MNHNY and CDR2 is SVGAGI (reference sequence). The CDR3 runs 12 residues. The entry carries no DNA sequence. The protocol was immunoSEQ multiplex PCR, while the TCRdb copy is restricted to in-frame clones and leaves out a portion. Here the sample table reports 8,000 to 10,000 clones. Sequencing was performed on Treg cells from blood. Subset indicated: remaining (HLA-DR-negative) circulating blood Treg cells. The source is a donor aged 2-30 years with juvenile idiopathic arthritis. The chain couples TRBV6-6 to TRBJ2-1; TCRdb's assignment of TRBD2 cannot be checked, as there is no DNA. CDR3 residues: CASIDYNNEQFF.